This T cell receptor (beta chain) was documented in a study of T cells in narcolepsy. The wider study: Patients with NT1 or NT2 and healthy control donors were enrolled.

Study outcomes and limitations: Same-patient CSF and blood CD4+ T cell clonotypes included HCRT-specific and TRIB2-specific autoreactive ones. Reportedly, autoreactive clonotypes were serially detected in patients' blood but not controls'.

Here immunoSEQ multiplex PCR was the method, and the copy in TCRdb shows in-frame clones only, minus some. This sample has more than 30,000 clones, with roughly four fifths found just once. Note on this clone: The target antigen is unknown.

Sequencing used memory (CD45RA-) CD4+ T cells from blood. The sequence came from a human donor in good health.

CDR3 sequence: CAIRDRASTDTQYF. CDR3 in DNA: TGTGCCATCCGGGACAGAGCTAGCACAGATACGCAGTATTTT. The chain joins TRBV10-3 to TRBJ2-3; 7 nucleotides match TRBD1. This CDR3 is 14 amino acids long. Per the germline V gene, CDR1 is ENHRY and CDR2 is SYGVKD. V was pared by 8 bases and J by 0 bases, with 5 bases of the junction left unmatched.